These T cell receptor beta chains were read from a single sample in a study of PD-1 blockade in classical Hodgkin lymphoma. TCRdb's table, derived via immunoSEQ multiplex PCR, lists solely in-frame clones and lacks some. The data hold 19,000 or so clones, with 70% to 90% observed a single time. The starting material was peripheral blood mononuclear cells (PBMCs), obtained before the fourth cycle of nivolumab. The receptors here all came from a human donor with classical Hodgkin lymphoma. Each CDR3 is given with its conserved first and last residue. Fields, in order: J gene, clone size, CDR3 length, V gene, CDR3 protein. Clone size, where shown, is once, few, many, or a class for clones that have expanded.

TRBJ2-7 | . | 16 | TRBV5-4 | CASSLALGQANYEQYF
TRBJ2-3 | few | 15 | TRBV25-1 | CASSERTGGLDTQYF
TRBJ2-7 | once | 16 | TRBV27 | CASSLRATGGKGEQYF
TRBJ1-1 | . | 14 | TRBV7-2 | CASSPVGGLTEAFF
TRBJ1-6 | once | 14 | TRBV28 | CASSTPLTNSPLHF
TRBJ1-5 | . | 12 | TRBV7-9 | CASSLVDQPQHF
TRBJ2-3 | . | 15 | TRBV6-1 | CATESRAGGTDTQYF
TRBJ1-6 | . | 14 | TRBV6-1 | CASRRRGNNSPLHF
TRBJ2-4 | . | 12 | TRBV7-2 | CASSQASGGQYF
TRBJ1-2 | . | 14 | TRBV27 | CASSFGTPGTGYTF
TRBJ1-3 | . | 16 | TRBV7-9 | CASSRSQDLSGNTIYF
TRBJ2-7 | . | 14 | TRBV6-5 | CASSLGQGHYEQYF
TRBJ1-6 | . | 17 | TRBV4-1 | CASSPFRTGGDNSPLHF
TRBJ2-6 | once | 15 | TRBV19 | CASRSQGPGANVLTF
TRBJ2-1 | . | 14 | TRBV18 | CASSVGTPRREQFF
TRBJ1-5 | . | 14 | TRBV19 | CASNQGGSNQPQHF
TRBJ1-6 | . | 14 | TRBV30 | CAWSRSRLGSPLHF
TRBJ2-1 | . | 15 | TRBV19 | CATKQGSQSYNEQFF
TRBJ1-1 | . | 14 | TRBV29-1 | CSAKADRENTEAFF
TRBJ1-2 | few | 12 | TRBV6-5 | CASSGTTYGYTF
TRBJ2-3 | . | 17 | TRBV9 | CASSPKKWTGRTDTQYF
TRBJ2-3 | . | 19 | TRBV11-2 | CASSLVSIGGRGGTDTQYF
TRBJ2-1 | . | 16 | TRBV5-4 | CASSLAVHGANNEQFF
TRBJ2-5 | . | 14 | TRBV25-1 | CASSEVSREETQYF
TRBJ2-7 | . | 16 | TRBV5-6 | CASSLAGTGASYEQYF
TRBJ2-6 | . | 15 | TRBV5-5 | CASSLGSSGANVLTF
TRBJ1-5 | . | 15 | TRBV19 | CASSMEGGPTQPQHF
TRBJ2-1 | once | 13 | TRBV6-5 | CASSVGSGTRQFF
TRBJ1-2 | . | 16 | TRBV28 | CASSATGTGSGYGYTF
TRBJ2-3 | . | 16 | TRBV6-5 | CASSYAGDSAYDTQYF
TRBJ2-3 | . | 16 | TRBV7-8 | CASSVLAGALTDTQYF
TRBJ2-6 | . | 16 | TRBV5-8 | CASSPRVSSGANVLTF
TRBJ2-4 | . | 13 | TRBV6-6 | CASSSLAKNIQYF
TRBJ1-1 | . | 12 | TRBV28 | CASSLSYTEAFF
TRBJ1-3 | . | 13 | TRBV6-1 | CASRGNSGNTIYF
TRBJ1-4 | once | 16 | TRBV6-5 | CASSYSYRRTNEKLFF
TRBJ2-2 | . | 18 | TRBV2 | CASSELAGAQIRHGELFF
TRBJ2-7 | once | 13 | TRBV5-8 | CASSLAQSVEQYF
TRBJ2-3 | . | 13 | TRBV4-3 | CASSQGVEDTQYF
TRBJ2-2 | . | 15 | TRBV6-5 | CASSYSTGRVGELFF
TRBJ1-1 | once | 12 | TRBV5-4 | CASSLALAEAFF
TRBJ2-3 | . | 11 | TRBV5-1 | CASSLEGPQYF
TRBJ1-2 | . | 15 | TRBV4-3 | CASSQEGGSNYGYTF
TRBJ2-3 | . | 16 | TRBV19 | CASSIENREGTDTQYF
TRBJ1-4 | few | 14 | TRBV28 | CASIEGTHGKKLFF
TRBJ1-6 | . | 16 | TRBV7-9 | CASSTTGPGGISPLHF
TRBJ2-7 | few | 13 | TRBV5-1 | CASSAQGGYEQYF
TRBJ2-3 | few | 13 | TRBV9 | CASSVGGTDTQYF
TRBJ2-1 | few | 15 | TRBV19 | CASSATGGDYNEQFF
TRBJ1-5 | . | 16 | TRBV19 | CASSMADRGPNQPQHF
TRBJ2-7 | . | 15 | TRBV9 | CASSPRGGGSYEQYF
TRBJ1-5 | . | 15 | TRBV9 | CASSVSAGSNQPQHF
TRBJ2-7 | . | 14 | TRBV5-6 | CASSLVAGDLEQYF